The clone carrying this T cell receptor beta chain was seen at least ten times. Antigen: not known. The CDR3 is 14 amino acids. In germline, CDR1 is MNHNS, CDR2 SASEGT. Trimming at V came to 11 bases and at J to 2 bases, leaving 9 bases not matched to a gene. The lymph nodes were axillary draining lymph nodes from breast cancer patients. This record comes from a study of breast tumors, draining lymph nodes, adjacent tissues. Notes on the study in general: Tumor repertoires ranked between lymph nodes and nontumor tissue in diversity, with V and J gene preferences. Luminal-like breast cancer showed significantly greater tumor-nontumor repertoire similarity than basal-like breast cancer did.

TCRdb re-called the multiplex PCR reads with MiXCR, one entry per CDR3 protein. The sample carries 140,000 to 150,000 distinct CDR3 sequences, approximately 30% recorded once. The TCR was taken from a female donor with breast cancer. Some clones in this sample may be carry-over from other donors' samples. The sequencing sample was made of axillary lymph node tissue. This rearrangement joins TRBV6-1 to TRBJ2-3; 8 bases line up with TRBD2. The CDR3 nucleotides are TGTGCCGTCCACGGGGGGGCCTTCACAGATACGCAGTATTTT. Its translation: CAVHGGAFTDTQYF.